This TCR beta chain was retrieved from a study of T-cell memory formation after mild COVID-19. Study-level points and caveats: Contracting clones localized mainly to CM and EM when CD4+ and mainly to EMRA when CD8+. Several responding clones turned up in pre-infection memory, indicating that cross-reactive memory may have taken part.

CDR1 SGHRS and CDR2 YFSETQ come from the germline V gene. V dropped 4 bases and J dropped 2 bases, with 15 bases sitting between them. The CDR3 length is 16 residues. This clonotype was picked up a small number of times. Its antigen is unknown. One entry per CDR3 protein, called by TCRdb with MiXCR from the 5' RACE reads. There are 180,000 or so distinct CDR3 sequences in the sample; approximately 10% occur only once, and about 3.5% lies in the top ten. The sample taken for sequencing was PBMCs or a T cell subset sorted from them (not recorded which). This chain links TRBV5-1 with TRBJ2-2; D not resolved. This receptor was obtained from a man younger than 30 who had mild COVID-19 (a few samples of this study predate the infection). Cell type and time point are not known. The CDR3 spells CASSPVSQHNTGELFF. Here the CDR3 DNA reads TGCGCCAGCAGCCCCGTCTCACAGCATAACACCGGGGAGCTGTTTTTT.